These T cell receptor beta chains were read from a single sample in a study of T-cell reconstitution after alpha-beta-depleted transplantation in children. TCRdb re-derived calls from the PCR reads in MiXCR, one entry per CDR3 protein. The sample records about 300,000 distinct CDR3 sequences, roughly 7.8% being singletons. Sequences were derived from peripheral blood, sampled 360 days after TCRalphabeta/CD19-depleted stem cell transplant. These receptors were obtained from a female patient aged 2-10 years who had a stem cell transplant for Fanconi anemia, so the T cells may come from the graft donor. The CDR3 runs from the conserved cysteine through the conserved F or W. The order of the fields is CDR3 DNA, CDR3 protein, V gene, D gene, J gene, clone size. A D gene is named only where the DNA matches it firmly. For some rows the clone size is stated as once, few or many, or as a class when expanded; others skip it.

TGCAGTGCTAGAACTCCCGCTAGCACAGATACGCAGTATTTT CSARTPASTDTQYF TRBV20-1 NA TRBJ2-3 many
TGTGCCTGGCGGGAGTTACCCGCCCCCAGAGAGACCCAGTACTTC CAWRELPAPRETQYF TRBV30 NA TRBJ2-5 NA
TGTGCCAGCAGCCAAGCACTCACAGAGCACGAGACCCAGTACTTC CASSQALTEHETQYF TRBV3-1 NA TRBJ2-5 many
TGTGCCAGCAGTTTCGGGACCCGCTCCTACGAGCAGTACTTC CASSFGTRSYEQYF TRBV12-3/TRBV12-4 NA TRBJ2-7 many
TGTGCCAGCAGTGTATGGGGCCAAACGAACACCGGGGAGCTGTTTTTT CASSVWGQTNTGELFF TRBV25-1 NA TRBJ2-2 many
TGTGCCAGCAGAAAAATGGGACAGGGTGACTTTTACGAGCAGTACTTC CASRKMGQGDFYEQYF TRBV6-1 TRBD1 TRBJ2-7 NA
TGTGCCAGCAGCCCCGTAGGGGCCCATCGTGAGCAGTTCTTC CASSPVGAHREQFF TRBV14 NA TRBJ2-1 NA
TGTGCCGGAGGGGGAGGAGCAGCCTACGAGCAGTACTTC CAGGGGAAYEQYF TRBV28 NA TRBJ2-7 NA
TGTGCCAGCAGTTACTCTTGGAATGAGCAGTTCTTC CASSYSWNEQFF TRBV6-5 NA TRBJ2-1 few
TGTGCCAGCAGCGAAAGGGGGGGTGGCGAGCAGTACTTC CASSERGGGEQYF TRBV3-1 NA TRBJ2-7 NA
TGCAGTGCTTTTAGCGGGAGGGCCACAGATACGCAGTATTTT CSAFSGRATDTQYF TRBV20-1 TRBD2 TRBJ2-3 many
TGTGCCAGCAGCTTCTCAGGGGCCCACAATGAGCAGTTCTTC CASSFSGAHNEQFF TRBV11-3 NA TRBJ2-1 NA
TGTGCCACCAGTGATTTGGGGACTAGCCCCTACAATGAGCAGTTCTTC CATSDLGTSPYNEQFF TRBV24-1 TRBD2 TRBJ2-1 many
TGTGCCAGCAGTTGGGGCTCAAATGAGCAGTTCTTC CASSWGSNEQFF TRBV27 NA TRBJ2-1 many
TGTACCTTCAGTTTACGGCCCCTGATAGCGGGGGAGGATAACATTCAGTACTTC CTFSLRPLIAGEDNIQYF TRBV2 TRBD2 TRBJ2-4 NA
TGCAGTGCCCCGACCCCAGGGAACACTGAAGCTTTCTTT CSAPTPGNTEAFF TRBV20-1 NA TRBJ1-1 many
TGCAGTGCATCCGAGCCCTACCCCGGGAATTCACCCCTCCACTTT CSASEPYPGNSPLHF TRBV20-1 NA TRBJ1-6 few
TGTGCCAGCAGTTTATATAGGGACATCGACTATGGCTACACCTTC CASSLYRDIDYGYTF TRBV27 NA TRBJ1-2 few
TGTGCCAGCAGTTACTCCCTGCACAGCTCCTATAATTCACCCCTCCACTTT CASSYSLHSSYNSPLHF TRBV6-5 NA TRBJ1-6 NA
TGTGCCTGGAGTGTACAAAAGGCTTACGAGCAGTACTTC CAWSVQKAYEQYF TRBV30 NA TRBJ2-7 few
TGCGCCAGCAGCTTTGAGACAGGAAAAAACATTCAGTACTTC CASSFETGKNIQYF TRBV5-1 NA TRBJ2-4 many
TGTGCCAGCAGTTTACGCTCCCGCGGGCAGTATTTT CASSLRSRGQYF TRBV28 NA TRBJ2-3 NA
TGCGCCAGCAGTCGATTTGACGTCTCTGGGGCCAACGTCCTGACTTTC CASSRFDVSGANVLTF TRBV5-1 NA TRBJ2-6 NA
TGTGCCAGCAGTTCGTTCCCTTACGAGCAGTACTTC CASSSFPYEQYF TRBV28 NA TRBJ2-7 many
TGTGCCAGCCATCGGTTGGACGCTCCCACAGATACGCAGTATTTT CASHRLDAPTDTQYF TRBV2 NA TRBJ2-3 many
TGTGCCACCAGCAGAGTTGCAGGGGAGAACACCGGGGAGCTGTTTTTT CATSRVAGENTGELFF TRBV15 NA TRBJ2-2 many
TGTGCCAGCAGCAGACAAAAGGGGGCCCAGACCAGGGCTTTCTTT CASSRQKGAQTRAFF TRBV12-3/TRBV12-4 TRBD1 TRBJ1-1 NA
TGTGCCAGCAGCTTGGAGGTCCCTGACAGGGATGGGTTCTACGAGCAGTACTTC CASSLEVPDRDGFYEQYF TRBV5-6 TRBD1 TRBJ2-7 many
TGTGCCAGCAGCTTGACCAGCGATAGCAATCAGCCCCAGCATTTT CASSLTSDSNQPQHF TRBV12-3/TRBV12-4 NA TRBJ1-5 NA
TGCAGTGCTAGAGATGAGGACCTTCACAATGAGCAGTTCTTC CSARDEDLHNEQFF TRBV20-1 NA TRBJ2-1 NA
TGTGCCACCAGCAGAGATACGGGAAACACTGAAGCTTTCTTT CATSRDTGNTEAFF TRBV15 NA TRBJ1-1 NA
TGTGCCAGCAGGGCTGGACAGGGGGATACCTACGAGCAGTACTTC CASRAGQGDTYEQYF TRBV28 TRBD1 TRBJ2-7 many
TGTGCCAGCAGCCAAACAGGTACCGAGGAGCAGTACTTC CASSQTGTEEQYF TRBV3-1 NA TRBJ2-7 few
TGCGCCAGCAGCTTGGAAGGAGGAATGAACACTGAAGCTTTCTTT CASSLEGGMNTEAFF TRBV5-1 NA TRBJ1-1 many
TGTGCCAGCCGCCCCCCCGTGGAGTTAATCACTGAAGCTTTCTTT CASRPPVELITEAFF TRBV6-2/TRBV6-3 NA TRBJ1-1 NA
TGCGCCAGCAGCTTGGTAGCGCTATACAATGAGCAGTTCTTC CASSLVALYNEQFF TRBV5-1 NA TRBJ2-1 many
TGTGCCAGCAGCCCGGGACTGAACACTGAAGCTTTCTTT CASSPGLNTEAFF TRBV12-3/TRBV12-4 NA TRBJ1-1 many
TGTGCCAGCAGCTTGGTGGGTGGCGGAGTGGAGACCCAGTACTTC CASSLVGGGVETQYF TRBV5-6 NA TRBJ2-5 many
TGTGCCAGCAGCCGGGACATTACAGATACGCAGTATTTT CASSRDITDTQYF TRBV5-5 NA TRBJ2-3 NA
TGTGCCAGCAGTGGTATCAATGAGCAGTTCTTC CASSGINEQFF TRBV2 NA TRBJ2-1 few
TGTGCCAGCAGCTTAGGATCCTTTTGGACAGGGGGCATGAATACTGAAGCTTTCTTT CASSLGSFWTGGMNTEAFF TRBV11-2 TRBD1 TRBJ1-1 NA
TGTGCCATCACCGGGACAGATGAAAAACTGTTTTTT CAITGTDEKLFF TRBV28 TRBD1 TRBJ1-4 many
TGTGCCAGCAGTTTCCAGAACTTGTTTTCCTACGAGCAGTACTTC CASSFQNLFSYEQYF TRBV12-3/TRBV12-4 NA TRBJ2-7 many
TGCGCCAGCAGTGAGTTACCAGGGCGCGGACTAGCGGGCTCCTACAATGAGCAGTTCTTC CASSELPGRGLAGSYNEQFF TRBV10-2 TRBD2 TRBJ2-1 many
TGCAGCGTTGTGGGGACAGGGCCTGGGGATACGCAGTATTTT CSVVGTGPGDTQYF TRBV29-1 TRBD1 TRBJ2-3 many
TGTGCCAGCAGCTTCTGGGACAGCCTTCCGGCCCAGCATTTT CASSFWDSLPAQHF TRBV5-6 TRBD1 TRBJ1-5 many
TGCAGTGCCACCCGAGACAGGGGGTCTGGTACGCAGTATTTT CSATRDRGSGTQYF TRBV20-1 TRBD1 TRBJ2-3 many
TGTGCCAGCAGCCGCAGGACAGGTAGCAATCAGCCCCAGCATTTT CASSRRTGSNQPQHF TRBV7-9 TRBD1 TRBJ1-5 NA
TGTGCCAGCAGCTTAGGGCGAAGGGGATGGGAGGTCCAGCCCCAGCATTTT CASSLGRRGWEVQPQHF TRBV7-8 NA TRBJ1-5 NA
TGTGCCAGCAGTCAAGGGGGAATTAATGAAAAACTGTTTTTT CASSQGGINEKLFF TRBV7-9 NA TRBJ1-4 NA
TGCGCCAGCAGTTCTTCTCTAGCGGGACCGAGCGAGCAGTACTTC CASSSSLAGPSEQYF TRBV10-2 TRBD2 TRBJ2-7 many
TGCAGCGGCACAGGGTTCGGTCTCGAGCAGTACTTC CSGTGFGLEQYF TRBV29-1 NA TRBJ2-7 many